These T cell receptor beta chains were read from a single sample in a study of synovial regulatory T cells in juvenile arthritis. The method was immunoSEQ multiplex PCR; TCRdb's version includes in-frame clones alone and lacks a portion of them. The sample has about 6,900 clones, and its top ten clones hold 0.61%. The sequenced sample consisted of Treg cells from blood. The receptors shown here come from a donor aged 2-30 years with juvenile idiopathic arthritis. Each CDR3 is given with its conserved first and last residue.

J	V	CDR3
TRBJ1-1	TRBV2	CASSEQGANTEAFF
TRBJ1-1	TRBV10-3	CAIRGLNTEAFF
TRBJ1-1	TRBV19	CASSPPGGGTEAFF
TRBJ2-2	TRBV29-1	CSVGMSGELFF
TRBJ1-2	TRBV28	CASSLPGTNFNYGYTF
TRBJ2-1	TRBV6-5	CASSLGLVSPEQFF
TRBJ2-5	TRBV9	CASSSFKETQYF
TRBJ2-5	TRBV7-2	CASSLRWAGEAETQYF
TRBJ1-2	TRBV6-5	CASSRTDDGYTF
TRBJ1-4	TRBV29-1	CSVGGLRNEKLFF
TRBJ2-2	TRBV5-6	CASSLVEGMNTGELFF
TRBJ1-4	TRBV7-9	CASKGRGPLSEKLFF
TRBJ2-7	TRBV29-1	CSVQSTGHDEQYF
TRBJ2-6	TRBV2	CARAVSGANVLTF
TRBJ1-1	TRBV18	CASSSRRDRASNTEAFF
TRBJ2-7	TRBV7-9	CASAQPGRYEQYF
TRBJ1-1	TRBV7-2	CASSPRSRGEGEAFF
TRBJ2-5	TRBV6-5	CASSRARAGGETQYF
TRBJ1-2	TRBV28	CASSLGEFGYTF